These 11 T cell receptor beta chains were sequenced from one sample in a study of cytomegalovirus exposure and HLA in healthy donors. With 60 Vbeta and 13 Jbeta primers, the PCR was carried out. Using immunoSEQ multiplex PCR, the repertoire was profiled, and TCRdb retains in-frame clones only, with some absent. The data contain about 160,000 clones, 80% of them singletons. Sequencing was performed on PBMCs. Receptors were obtained from a man aged 18 to 29 in good health and CMV-seropositive.

This clone was observed a handful of times. The junction does not match germline at one end; this may be a read error. The rearrangement uses TRBV4-1 and TRBJ1-1; D possibly corresponds to TRBD1 (6 bases). Looked up from germline, CDR1 is MGHRA and CDR2 is YSYEKL. CDR3 length equals 16 residues. Here the CDR3 DNA reads TGTGCCAGCAGCCAATCGGCAGGGGCAGTTTCGACTGAAGCTTTCTTT. The encoded protein is CASSQSAGAVSTEAFF.

V usage is TRBV28 and J usage is TRBJ1-2; 8 bases fit TRBD1. The CDR3 extends over 15 amino acids. CDR1 MDHEN and CDR2 SYDVKM come from the germline V gene. The J segment lost 2 bases and the V segment lost 5 bases, leaving 7 bases of the junction unmatched. CDR3 coding DNA: TGTGCCAGCAGTCTTAAGTACAGGGGGAACTATGGCTACACCTTC. It encodes CASSLKYRGNYGYTF.

The rearrangement links TRBV5-1 to TRBJ2-7, with 8 bases fitting TRBD1. The CDR3 runs 13 residues. Germline trimming cut 4 bases from V and 6 bases from J; bases unmatched to any gene: 6. Germline assignment: CDR1 SGHRS and CDR2 YFSETQ. CDR3 nucleotide sequence: TGCGCCAGCAGCCGAACCGACAGGGGCGAGCAGTACTTC. Translation gives CASSRTDRGEQYF.

J is TRBJ2-3 and V is TRBV2; 9 bases are a match to TRBD2. The V segment lost 8 bases and the J segment 3 bases; nucleotides outside the gene matches: 9. The CDR3 extends over 15 amino acids. Germline-derived CDR1 and CDR2 are SNHLY and FYNNEI. CDR3 region: CASRKTSGGTDTQYF. CDR3 DNA sequence: TGTGCCAGCCGCAAAACCAGCGGGGGGACAGATACGCAGTATTTT.

The CDR3 region is CASSFNEQPLHF. In nucleotides, the CDR3 is TGTGCCAGCAGCTTTAACGAGCAACCCCTCCACTTT. This chain links TRBV7-9 with TRBJ1-6, with D uncertain. The V end was cut by 3 bases, the J end by 12 bases, with 9 bases between. From germline, CDR1 is SEHNR and CDR2 FQNEAQ (reference sequence). The CDR3 consists of 12 residues.

CDR3 DNA sequence: TGTGCCACCAGCAGAGGAGCAGAGGGGAACACTGAAGCTTTCTTT. This codes for CATSRGAEGNTEAFF. V usage is TRBV15 and J usage is TRBJ1-1; D is uncertain. The germline V gene has CDR1 LNHNV and CDR2 YYDKDF (reference sequence). The V end was cut by 1 base, the J end by 1 base, with 10 bases between. The CDR3 is 15 amino acids.

The chain employs TRBV11-1 and TRBJ2-7, with TRBD1 matching 9 bases. The V and J ends lost 3 bases and 7 bases, in that order; junction bases with no gene match: 4. This CDR3 region has 13 residues. From germline, CDR1 is SGHAT and CDR2 FQDESV (reference sequence). The CDR3 spells CASSLDRGWEQYF. CDR3 coding DNA: TGTGCCAGCAGCTTGGACAGGGGTTGGGAGCAGTACTTC. Based on the CDR3 plus reference TRBV11-1 and TRBJ2-7, the full variable domain is EAEVAQSPRYKITEKSQAVAFWCDPISGHATLYWYRQILGQGPELLVQFQDESVVDDSQLPKDRFSAERLKGVDSTLKIQPAELGDSAMYLCASSLDRGWEQYFGPGTRLTVT.

The rearrangement links TRBV4-3 to TRBJ1-4, with unresolved D. V was trimmed by 2 bases and J by 0 bases, leaving 13 bases between them. Looked up from germline, CDR1 is LGHNA and CDR2 is YSLEER. This CDR3 is built from 17 residues. The CDR3: CASSQFIVTATNEKLFF. The CDR3 nucleotides read TGCGCCAGCAGCCAATTTATCGTAACTGCAACTAATGAAAAACTGTTTTTT.

The chain is built from TRBV6-5 and TRBJ2-7; 7 bases agree with TRBD1. V dropped 6 bases and J dropped 4; count of bases not matched to a gene: 9. This CDR3 region has 14 residues. The germline gives CDR1 MNHEY, CDR2 SVGAGI. DNA for the CDR3: TGTGCCAGCAGGACCGGGACAGAATTTTACGAGCAGTACTTC. It encodes CASRTGTEFYEQYF.

The sample holds a few counts of this clone. This sequence joins TRBV6-5 and TRBJ2-3; D is possibly TRBD1 (6 bases). Deletions cut 6 bases from V and 3 bases from J, with 10 bases between. Germline CDR1 and CDR2: MNHEY and SVGAGI. This CDR3 is built from 13 residues. CDR3 sequence (DNA): TGTGCCAGCAGAACCGACAGGACAGATACGCAGTATTTT. It codes for CASRTDRTDTQYF.

V and J are TRBV19 and TRBJ2-7, with D possibly matching TRBD1 (7 bases). The V end lost 6 bases, the J end lost 1 base, and 13 bases lay between the germline ends. This CDR3 comprises 14 residues. The germline V gene encodes CDR1 LNHDA and CDR2 SQIVND (reference sequence). In DNA, the CDR3 is TGTGCCAGTAGAATCAGGGGGGAATCCTACGAGCAGTACTTC. It specifies CASRIRGESYEQYF.